This TCR beta chain was sequenced in a study of metastatic and nonmetastatic thyroid tumors. Study findings and constraints: Malignant tumors reportedly showed significantly higher TCR beta diversity than benign nodules in both blood and tumor.

Under the authors' procedure: Variation in CDR3 across clinicopathological groups served as the basis for constructing a distant-metastasis classifier in papillary thyroid cancer. TCRdb reprocessed the PCR reads via MiXCR. In this record, the V and J calls reflect TCRdb's handling and not the investigators' own analysis. The sample lists about 21,000 clones, 28% occurring once. The CDR3 length is 15 residues. CDR1 and CDR2 from the germline V gene are DFQATT and SNEGSKA (reference sequence). V lost 5 bases, J lost 3 bases, and 19 bases lay in between. Thyroid surgery had not been preceded by any treatment in any patient. As for this clone: Its specificity is not known.

The rearrangement joins TRBV20-1 to TRBJ2-5; D is possibly TRBD2 (5 bases). Material: tumor tissue. The source is a female donor with papillary thyroid cancer or a benign thyroid nodule (not recorded which). Some clones in this sample may be carry-over from other donors' samples. The CDR3 spells CSAPRDPHREETQYF. The CDR3 coding sequence is TGCAGTGCTCCGAGGGATCCGCACCGCGAAGAGACCCAGTACTTC.